Shown below are 30 T cell receptor beta chains from a single sample sequenced in a study of regulatory T cells in long-lasting Graves disease. Sample time point: newly diagnosed GD, antithyroid drugs for less than 3 months. TCR sequences were obtained from RNA taken from PBMCs. Assembly of TCR beta libraries relied on iRepertoire HTBI primers together with Arm-PCR of CDR3 regions. TCRdb re-derived calls from the multiplex PCR reads in MiXCR, one entry per CDR3 protein. This repertoire shows more than 450,000 distinct CDR3 sequences, approximately 12% found once; its top ten account for 7.5% to 9%. A further study also used this sample, focusing on T cells in Graves' hyperthyroidism and ophthalmopathy.

The source was peripheral blood mononuclear cells (PBMCs), collected at new diagnosis, from a patient treated with antithyroid drugs. These receptors originate from a woman in her 30s with Graves disease.

This clonotype was counted ten times or more. The rearrangement links TRBV12-3 or TRBV12-4 to TRBJ1-2, with TRBD1 matching 9 bases. V lost 5 bases, J lost 4 bases, and 8 bases stayed unmatched. CDR3 size: 15 residues. CDR3 coding DNA: TGTGCCAGCAGTCCCGGGACAGGGATCGGCTATGGCTACACCTTC. Its protein product is CASSPGTGIGYGYTF.

This clonotype was recorded at least ten times. V is TRBV11-2 and J is TRBJ2-2; a possible D gene is TRBD1 (5 bases). Deletions cut 5 bases from V and 2 bases from J, with 12 bases between. Germline CDR1 and CDR2: SGHAT and FQNNGV. CDR3 size: 15 residues. CDR3 residues: CASSKTDLNTGELFF. The CDR3, as DNA: TGTGCCAGCAGCAAGACAGACTTAAACACCGGGGAGCTGTTTTTT.

This clonotype was counted ten times or more. J is TRBJ1-1 and V is TRBV20-1; D not certain. Between the trimmed V and J ends, which lost 0 bases and 0 bases, there was a span of 8 bases. Germline CDR1 reads DFQATT; CDR2 reads SNEGSKA (reference sequence). CDR3 length: 14 amino acids. In nucleotides, the CDR3 is TGCAGTGCTAGAGATCGGGTGATGAACACTGAAGCTTTCTTT. Residues: CSARDRVMNTEAFF.

This clonotype was seen many times. The V call is TRBV29-1, the J call TRBJ2-5, with D perhaps assigned TRBD1 or TRBD2 (6 bases each). The germline V gene has CDR1 SQVTM and CDR2 ANQGSEA. The CDR3 contains 13 residues. V lost 7 bases, J lost 5 bases, and 17 bases lay in between. In DNA form, the CDR3 reads TGCAGCGGCTCTCCCGGGGGCGCCGAGACCCAGTACTTC. Protein sequence: CSGSPGGAETQYF.

This clonotype was found a few times. The chain carries TRBV3-1 and TRBJ2-7; D may be TRBD2 (5 bases). This CDR3 contains 14 residues. Germline V lookup: CDR1 LGHDT, CDR2 YNNKEL (reference sequence). Deletions cut 3 bases from V and 2 bases from J, with 11 bases between. CDR3 amino acids: CASSQFTGTYEQYF. The CDR3 DNA sequence: TGTGCCAGCAGCCAGTTCACGGGAACCTACGAGCAGTACTTC.

In this sample, this clonotype turned up a few times. The chain couples TRBV18 to TRBJ2-5; D is tentatively TRBD1 or TRBD2 (5 bases each). The germline gives CDR1 KGHSH, CDR2 LQKENI. There are 18 residues in the CDR3. V was trimmed by 6 bases and J by 8 bases, leaving 31 bases between them. CDR3 bases: TGTGCCAGCTCCCAACGGCACGGACCGCCGGGACCAAGATATACCCAGTACTTC. Its protein is CASSQRHGPPGPRYTQYF.

CDR3 bases: TGTGCCAGTAGTATTGTCGGGATAAATTCACCCCTCCACTTT. This encodes CASSIVGINSPLHF. The chain combines TRBV19 with TRBJ1-6, with D unresolved. The ends were cut back, 3 bases at V and 7 bases at J, with 10 bases in the middle. This CDR3 is 14 amino acids long. The germline V gene encodes CDR1 LNHDA and CDR2 SQIVND (reference sequence).

At least ten counts were recorded for this clonotype. The rearrangement links TRBV27 to TRBJ2-7; D assignment may be TRBD1 or TRBD2 (6 bases each). CDR3 length: 13 amino acids. Germline assignment: CDR1 MNHEY and CDR2 SMNVEV (reference sequence). V was trimmed by 2 bases and J by 9 bases, leaving 14 bases between them. This chain's CDR3 is CASSLLGGAGQYF. In DNA form, the CDR3 reads TGTGCCAGCAGTTTACTGGGGGGCGCCGGGCAGTACTTC.

The J gene is TRBJ2-3, the V gene TRBV4-3; a weak D match, TRBD2 (6 bases). Germline V gives CDR1 LGHNA, CDR2 YSLEER. The CDR3 extends over 15 amino acids. The ends were cut back, 5 bases at V and 1 base at J, with 13 bases in the middle. The chain's CDR3 is CASSIRGSGTDTQYF. CDR3 sequence (DNA): TGCGCCAGCAGCATTCGGGGGTCCGGCACAGATACGCAGTATTTT.

This sequence joins TRBV5-6 and TRBJ2-7; D is perhaps TRBD1 or TRBD2 (5 bases each). The CDR3 has 16 amino acids. CDR1 and CDR2 from the germline V gene are SGHDT and YYEEEE. V lost 2 bases and J 4 bases, leaving 19 bases between the germline ends. This CDR3 is CASSLPSGRISYEQYF. CDR3 bases: TGTGCCAGCAGCTTACCCTCGGGGCGGATAAGTTACGAGCAGTACTTC.

This clonotype was observed at least ten times. This chain uses TRBV4-3 with TRBJ2-7, with 9 bases aligning to TRBD2. Looked up from germline, CDR1 is LGHNA and CDR2 is YSLEER. V trimming: 0 bases; J trimming: 3 bases; junction bases outside the gene matches: 6. This CDR3 region has 16 residues. CDR3 residues: CASSQDWGTSLYEQYF. CDR3 sequence (DNA): TGCGCCAGCAGCCAAGATTGGGGGACTAGCCTCTACGAGCAGTACTTC.

This clonotype occurred many times. The V and J genes are TRBV11-2 and TRBJ1-1; D not certain. Germline V gene data show CDR1 as SGHAT and CDR2 as FQNNGV. The ends were cut back, 2 bases at V and 4 bases at J, with 8 bases in the middle. The CDR3 is 13 amino acids. The CDR3 region has the DNA TGTGCCAGCAGCTTACACCTTTCCACTGAAGCTTTCTTT. Translating it yields CASSLHLSTEAFF.

This sequence joins TRBV3-1 and TRBJ1-2; D is uncertain. The CDR3 contains 13 residues. Between the trimmed V and J ends, which lost 2 bases and 4 bases, there was a span of 8 bases. CDR1 is LGHDT, CDR2 YNNKEL, per germline (reference sequence). The CDR3 region is CASSQTIGYGYTF. The CDR3 nucleotides read TGTGCCAGCAGCCAAACCATTGGCTATGGCTACACCTTC.

This clonotype appeared many times. The chain has TRBV2 and TRBJ1-4, with D possibly being TRBD1 (6 bases). V gave up 6 bases and J gave up 1 base, with 15 bases separating them. CDR3 size: 16 residues. The V gene's germline CDR1 is SNHLY and CDR2 FYNNEI. Here the CDR3 DNA reads TGTGCCAGCAGGAGAGCCAGGGGTGAAACTAATGAAAAACTGTTTTTT. It codes for CASRRARGETNEKLFF.

This clonotype was seen at least ten times. The chain employs TRBV7-8 and TRBJ1-4; D possibly corresponds to TRBD1 (6 bases). Trimming pared 5 bases from V and 0 bases from J, leaving 19 bases between. Germline-derived CDR1 and CDR2 are SGHVS and FQNEAQ. CDR3 length equals 18 residues. CDR3 in amino acids: CASSQGGNSAATNEKLFF. The CDR3 DNA reads TGTGCCAGCAGCCAAGGGGGGAACAGCGCGGCAACTAATGAAAAACTGTTTTTT.

This clonotype was counted only a few times. The chain carries TRBV13 and TRBJ2-7, with D possibly being TRBD1 or TRBD2 (5 bases each). This CDR3 comprises 15 residues. Trimming cost V 5 bases and J 3 bases, with 17 bases left between them. The germline CDR1 and CDR2 sequences are PRHDT and FYEKMQ (reference sequence). Here the CDR3 reads CASSPRDGTLYEQYF. In DNA, the CDR3 is TGTGCCAGCAGCCCCCGGGACGGGACCCTCTACGAGCAGTACTTC.

This chain uses TRBV5-4 with TRBJ2-7, with D maybe TRBD2 (5 bases). This CDR3 contains 14 residues. Trimming took off 5 bases at V and 3 bases at J, with 15 bases between the two ends. The V gene's germline CDR1 is SGHNT and CDR2 YYREEE (reference sequence). This chain's CDR3 is CASSYDPAGYEQYF. The DNA for the CDR3 is TGTGCCAGCAGTTACGACCCTGCGGGCTACGAGCAGTACTTC.

This chain links TRBV6-2 or TRBV6-3 with TRBJ2-1; D uncertain. Germline V gene lookup returns CDR1 MNHEY and CDR2 SVGEGT. V lost 8 bases, J lost 10 bases, and 12 bases lay in between. The CDR3 totals 11 residues. DNA for the CDR3: TGTGCCAGCGCAATGTGGCGGGAGCAGTTCTTC. It yields the protein CASAMWREQFF.

This clonotype has a count of ten or more. The chain is built from TRBV5-6 and TRBJ1-2; tentative D call: TRBD1 (6 bases). Germline lookup yields CDR1 SGHDT and CDR2 YYEEEE. The ends were cut back, 4 bases at V and 8 bases at J, with 21 bases in the middle. The CDR3 is made up of 15 amino acids. CDR3 region: CASSPVGAPKEGYTF. CDR3 bases: TGTGCCAGCAGCCCCGTGGGGGCCCCTAAAGAGGGCTACACCTTC.

This clonotype was observed a few times. The chain couples TRBV7-9 to TRBJ2-1; the D is unclear. Trimming shortened V by 3 bases and J by 1 base, and 10 bases separated the two germline ends. CDR1 and CDR2 (germline): SEHNR, FQNEAQ (reference sequence). CDR3 size: 15 residues. The CDR3 DNA is TGTGCCAGCAGCTTCGCAGGACGATCCTACAATGAGCAGTTCTTC. The encoded protein is CASSFAGRSYNEQFF.

This clonotype was counted ten times or more. The chain employs TRBV20-1 and TRBJ2-3; 13 bases align to TRBD2. The V gene end was trimmed by 6 bases and the J gene end by 4 bases; junction bases not matched to a gene: 13. The germline gives CDR1 DFQATT, CDR2 SNEGSKA (reference sequence). The CDR3 sequence is 17 residues long. DNA of the CDR3: TGCAGTGCCACCTCTCGAACTAGCGGGAGGGCCGCAGATACGCAGTATTTT. Its protein is CSATSRTSGRAADTQYF.

This clonotype was seen at least ten times. The J gene is TRBJ2-1, the V gene TRBV6-2 or TRBV6-3, with a tentative D call TRBD1 (6 bases). Deletions cut 6 bases from V and 8 bases from J, with 17 bases between. CDR1 and CDR2 from the germline V gene are MNHEY and SVGEGT. CDR3 size: 14 residues. The CDR3: CASRYSRSGDEQFF. The CDR3 nucleotides are TGTGCCAGCAGATATTCGAGGTCAGGGGATGAGCAGTTCTTC.

This clonotype was detected ten times or more. This sequence joins TRBV4-3 and TRBJ2-3, with TRBD2 identical over 14 bases. The CDR3 totals 18 residues. Germline assignment: CDR1 LGHNA and CDR2 YSLEER. V shed 1 base and J 3 bases; nucleotides not matched to a gene: 6. The CDR3 DNA reads as TGCGCCAGCAGCCAAGTGGGACTAGCGGGAGAAGTAACAGATACGCAGTATTTT. Encoded protein: CASSQVGLAGEVTDTQYF.

This chain connects TRBV7-8 to TRBJ2-1; 7 nucleotides agree with TRBD2. CDR1 and CDR2 (germline): SGHVS, FQNEAQ. This CDR3 contains 14 residues. Trimming took 3 bases from V and 9 from J; bases not matched to a gene: 8. The CDR3 nucleotides are TGTGCCAGCAGCTTCGCGGGAGTCCTTAGTGAGCAGTTCTTC. The encoded protein is CASSFAGVLSEQFF.

The rearrangement uses TRBV4-1 and TRBJ1-1, with D perhaps TRBD1 (6 bases). V shed 0 bases and J shed 2 bases, with 10 bases lying between them. Germline CDR1 reads MGHRA; CDR2 reads YSYEKL. The CDR3 contains 15 residues. The CDR3 DNA reads as TGCGCCAGCAGCCAAGATCAGGGGACTAACACTGAAGCTTTCTTT. It encodes CASSQDQGTNTEAFF.

The chain has TRBV19 and TRBJ1-3, with D hard to call. This CDR3 contains 13 residues. Germline V gene lookup returns CDR1 LNHDA and CDR2 SQIVND (reference sequence). V shed 10 bases and J shed 0 bases, with 10 bases lying between them. The CDR3 protein is CATRRASGNTIYF. The CDR3 bases are TGTGCCACTCGACGGGCCTCTGGAAACACCATATATTTT.

This clonotype was counted between two and nine times. The J gene is TRBJ2-1, the V gene TRBV20-1; D is uncertain. This CDR3 comprises 13 residues. Germline CDR1 DFQATT, CDR2 SNEGSKA (reference sequence). The V end lost 0 bases, the J end lost 8 bases, and 11 bases lay between the germline ends. The CDR3 reads CSARDPFAHEQFF. CDR3 DNA: TGCAGTGCTAGAGACCCTTTCGCTCATGAGCAGTTCTTC.

A word on this clonotype: A much more abundant neighbour one base away suggests this may be a read error. The V gene is TRBV7-8, the J gene TRBJ1-4, with D possibly matching TRBD1 (5 bases). The CDR3 covers 14 residues. Germline-derived CDR1 and CDR2 are SGHVS and FQNEAQ. Trimming cost V 6 bases and J 8 bases, with 16 bases left between them. CDR3 in amino acids: CASSPEGWREKLFF. CDR3 coding DNA: TGTGCCAGCAGTCCCGAGGGGTGGAGAGAAAAACTGTTTTTT.

This clonotype has a count of ten or more. The chain couples TRBV12-3 or TRBV12-4 to TRBJ2-7, with D maybe TRBD2 (5 bases). The CDR3 consists of 13 residues. Deletions cut 1 base from V and 3 bases from J, with 7 bases between. The CDR3 nucleotides read TGTGCCAGCAGTTTAGAGACTATCTACGAGCAGTACTTC. As protein: CASSLETIYEQYF.

In this sample, this clonotype turned up once. The CDR3 reads CASSLGPIGQLGYEQYF. CDR3 DNA sequence: TGCGCCAGCAGCTTGGGTCCAATCGGACAGTTAGGCTACGAGCAGTACTTC. J is TRBJ2-7 and V is TRBV5-1, with D possibly matching TRBD1 (6 bases). V shed 0 bases and J shed 3 bases, with 19 bases lying between them. Germline lookup yields CDR1 SGHRS and CDR2 YFSETQ. The CDR3 is 17 amino acids. Filled out from reference TRBV5-1 and TRBJ2-7, the complete variable domain reads KAGVTQTPRYLIKTRGQQVTLSCSPISGHRSVSWYQQTPGQGLQFLFEYFSETQRNKGNFPGRFSGRQFSNSRSEMNVSTLELGDSALYLCASSLGPIGQLGYEQYFGPGTRLTVT.